The following is a T cell receptor beta chain sequence with its context. Healthy HIV-negative adults with no recent acute infections or vaccinations were recruited as donors. The assay was carried out at the deep level. The table came from immunoSEQ multiplex PCR; TCRdb's copy has only in-frame clones and leaves some out. The profile shows around 300,000 clones, around 90% of them singletons. The trim removed 3 bases at V and 2 bases at J, leaving 6 bases unmatched. The CDR3 is 15 amino acids. In germline, CDR1 is SGHVS, CDR2 FQNEAQ. The sample belongs to a study of shared clonotypes between healthy human individuals.

Sequenced material: memory CD8+ T cells sorted from blood. As for subset: CD45RO+ cells pooled with CCR7-negative TemRA cells. The TCR was taken from a man aged 18 to 29 in good health. The chain recombines TRBV7-8 with TRBJ2-5; 7 bases are shared with TRBD2. The CDR3 is CASSFSLAVQETQYF. DNA of the CDR3: TGTGCCAGCAGCTTTAGCCTAGCGGTTCAAGAGACCCAGTACTTC.